A single sample gave rise to the 9 T cell receptor beta chains below, sequenced in a study of regulatory T cells in long-lasting Graves disease. Sample time point: newly diagnosed GD, antithyroid drugs for less than 3 months. PBMC-extracted RNA yielded the TCR library. Construction of TCR beta libraries relied on iRepertoire HTBI primers and on Arm-PCR targeting CDR3 regions. Using its own MiXCR run on the multiplex PCR reads, TCRdb lists one record per CDR3 protein. The sample consists of approximately 400,000 distinct CDR3 sequences, 15% of them appearing once. The same data also contributed to another study, on T cells in Graves' hyperthyroidism and ophthalmopathy.

Specimen: peripheral blood mononuclear cells (PBMCs), collected at new diagnosis, from a patient treated with antithyroid drugs. The receptors were gathered from a woman between 40 and 55 years old with Graves disease.

The chain is built from TRBV20-1 and TRBJ2-7; the D gene is possibly TRBD2 (6 bases). This CDR3 is 15 amino acids long. CDR1 DFQATT and CDR2 SNEGSKA come from the germline V gene (reference sequence). Trimming pared 4 bases from V and 4 bases from J, leaving 20 bases between. The CDR3 is CSATNGGMRQYEQYF. CDR3 coding DNA: TGCAGTGCTACAAATGGGGGGATGCGACAGTACGAGCAGTACTTC.

This clonotype has a count of ten or more. The chain employs TRBV2 and TRBJ2-5; 9 positions agree with TRBD1. This CDR3 spans 13 amino acids. J lost 3 bases, V lost 8 bases, and 4 bases had no gene match. The germline V gene has CDR1 SNHLY and CDR2 FYNNEI. CDR3: CASGRDREETQYF. DNA for the CDR3: TGTGCCAGCGGCCGGGACAGGGAAGAGACCCAGTACTTC.

In its sample, this clonotype was seen many times. J is TRBJ2-2 and V is TRBV28, with D tentatively TRBD2 (5 bases). Trimming took 1 base from V and 6 from J, leaving 6 bases between them. The CDR3 runs to 13 residues. Germline V gives CDR1 MDHEN, CDR2 SYDVKM. The CDR3 here is CASSLFSAGELFF. The CDR3, as DNA: TGTGCCAGCAGTTTATTTAGCGCCGGGGAGCTGTTTTTT.

This clonotype has a count of ten or more. This sequence joins TRBV11-2 and TRBJ2-7; D gene unclear. There are 14 residues in the CDR3. Germline V gene sequence: CDR1 SGHAT, CDR2 FQNNGV. V lost 5 bases to trimming and J lost 2 bases, with 13 bases between them. CDR3 in amino acids: CASSPRRSPYEQYF. The CDR3 region has the DNA TGTGCCAGCAGCCCACGGCGCAGCCCCTACGAGCAGTACTTC.

In its sample, this clonotype was seen a few times. The chain carries TRBV19 and TRBJ2-1, with D possibly being TRBD1 or TRBD2 (5 bases each). CDR3 length: 16 amino acids. Germline assignment: CDR1 LNHDA and CDR2 SQIVND (reference sequence). Trimming cost V 1 base and J 8 bases, with 18 bases left between them. In DNA, the CDR3 is TGTGCCAGTAGTATAGGGGGGTTCGCCCTTATCGATGAGCAGTTCTTC. Translating it yields CASSIGGFALIDEQFF.

The table lists this clonotype with a few counts. The chain has TRBV6-1 and TRBJ1-1; possibly TRBD1 for D (5 bases). Trimming shortened V by 10 bases and J by 1 base, and 13 bases separated the two germline ends. The CDR3 is 13 residues long. The V gene's germline CDR1 is MNHNS and CDR2 SASEGT. The CDR3 is CAIRGRENTEAFF. The CDR3 DNA is TGTGCCATTAGGGGACGGGAGAACACTGAAGCTTTCTTT.

This clonotype was observed many times. The chain combines TRBV19 with TRBJ1-1; D possibly corresponds to TRBD1 (5 bases). This CDR3 spans 13 amino acids. Germline V gene data show CDR1 as LNHDA and CDR2 as SQIVND (reference sequence). V shed 5 bases and J shed 5 bases, with 12 bases lying between them. CDR3 sequence reads: CASSLDRETEAFF. In DNA, the CDR3 is TGTGCCAGTAGTCTCGACAGAGAGACTGAAGCTTTCTTT.

The sample holds many counts of this clonotype. The chain couples TRBV7-9 to TRBJ2-1; 10 bases are shared with TRBD2. With 6 bases clipped from V and 1 base from J, the junction kept 6 bases outside the gene matches. The germline V gene has CDR1 SEHNR and CDR2 FQNEAQ (reference sequence). The CDR3 consists of 16 residues. This CDR3 reads CASRGLAGVSYNEQFF. The CDR3, as DNA: TGTGCCAGCAGGGGGCTAGCGGGAGTGTCCTACAATGAGCAGTTCTTC.

This clonotype was observed a few times. The chain employs TRBV30 and TRBJ1-1, with D hard to call. V was clipped by 5 bases and J by 0 bases, with 19 bases between them. CDR3 length: 16 amino acids. Per the germline V gene, CDR1 is GTSNPN and CDR2 is SVGIG (reference sequence). CDR3 sequence (DNA): TGTGCCTGGGACCGAACTCTCTCAGGAATGAACACTGAAGCTTTCTTT. Translated: CAWDRTLSGMNTEAFF.